This TCR beta chain originates from a study of PD-1 blockade in mismatch repair-deficient tumors. Study information: Enrolled about 2012-2016, patients had progressing, pretreated mismatch repair-deficient cancers of over nine types. Study-wide results and caveats: Tumor-resident clones, often undetectable pretreatment in blood, expanded then contracted after pembrolizumab.

From germline, CDR1 is SNHLY and CDR2 FYNNEI. This CDR3 has 14 amino acids. Trimming stripped 4 bases from V and 2 bases from J, with 8 bases between. All patients were mismatch repair deficient, assessed by either PCR or immunohistochemistry. TCR sequencing covered a few patients who responded to pembrolizumab. TCRdb's copy holds only in-frame clones and misses some; the assay was immunoSEQ multiplex PCR. The sample lists 80,000 to 130,000 clones; 70% to 85% were seen once. Concerning this clone: Antigen unknown.

This specimen was peripheral blood, taken about eight months after starting pembrolizumab. This clonotype originated in an adult with mismatch repair-deficient cancer. This sequence joins TRBV2 and TRBJ2-2; D is unclear. The CDR3 here is CASSAQTNTGELFF. DNA for the CDR3: TGTGCCAGCAGTGCCCAAACCAACACCGGGGAGCTGTTTTTT.